The 27 T cell receptor beta chains listed next were all sequenced from one sample in a study of cytomegalovirus exposure and HLA in healthy donors. Both 60 Vbeta primers and 13 Jbeta primers went into the PCR. Data came from immunoSEQ multiplex PCR; TCRdb stores just in-frame clones and leaves some out. This sample carries about 130,000 clones, around 77% of them seen once, and the ten largest clones take approximately 1.2%. Material for sequencing was PBMCs. The origin of the receptors is a man aged 45-65 years in good health and CMV-seronegative.

The chain uses TRBV18 and TRBJ1-2, with a weak D call TRBD1 (6 bases). The CDR3 has 14 residues. Germline V gives CDR1 KGHSH, CDR2 LQKENI. Trimming shortened V by 6 bases and J by 5 bases, and 16 bases separated the two germline ends. The CDR3 nucleotides read TGTGCCAGCTCCCCAGGGACACAGTATTATGGCTACACCTTC. Translated: CASSPGTQYYGYTF.

This chain connects TRBV7-9 to TRBJ2-7, with 7 bases that match TRBD1. Unmatched junction bases numbered 3, after V lost 3 bases and J lost 1 base. The CDR3 has 14 residues. Germline lookup yields CDR1 SEHNR and CDR2 FQNEAQ (reference sequence). The CDR3 coding sequence is TGTGCCAGCAGCTTGCGACAGGGTTCCTACGAGCAGTACTTC. Its translation is CASSLRQGSYEQYF. Variable domain in full (rest from reference TRBV7-9 and TRBJ2-7): DTGVSQNPRHKITKRGQNVTFRCDPISEHNRLYWYRQTLGQGPEFLTYFQNEAQLEKSRLLSDRFSAERPKGSFSTLEIQRTEQGDSAMYLCASSLRQGSYEQYFGPGTRLTVT.

The chain combines TRBV19 with TRBJ2-1; D perhaps matches TRBD2 (5 bases). The germline V gene has CDR1 LNHDA and CDR2 SQIVND (reference sequence). The CDR3 spans 19 residues. The V end lost 3 bases, the J end lost 1 base, and 22 bases lay between the germline ends. In nucleotides, the CDR3 is TGTGCCAGTAGTATTGAGGGCGGTACTCGCCCTTGGTCCTACAATGAGCAGTTCTTC. Translated, it gives CASSIEGGTRPWSYNEQFF.

The rearrangement links TRBV9 to TRBJ2-7, with 12 bases matching TRBD2. The CDR3 is 16 residues long. The germline V gene encodes CDR1 SGDLS and CDR2 YYNGEE. The V segment lost 0 bases and the J segment 5 bases; nucleotides outside the gene matches: 6. The CDR3 is CASSVGRLAGDHEQYF. DNA for the CDR3: TGTGCCAGCAGCGTAGGGAGACTAGCGGGAGACCACGAGCAGTACTTC.

The chain carries TRBV2 and TRBJ1-5; no clear D gene. The CDR3 runs to 15 residues. Germline V gene data show CDR1 as SNHLY and CDR2 as FYNNEI. V shed 5 bases and J shed 5 bases, with 16 bases lying between them. DNA of the CDR3: TGTGCCAGCAGTCGGATGGAGGGCGGATATCAGCCCCAGCATTTT. It translates to CASSRMEGGYQPQHF.

The rearrangement links TRBV28 to TRBJ2-5; D unresolved. The CDR3 is made up of 12 amino acids. Germline V gives CDR1 MDHEN, CDR2 SYDVKM. V was clipped by 2 bases and J by 4 bases, with 5 bases between them. This chain's CDR3 is CASSLGLETQYF. CDR3 coding DNA: TGTGCCAGCAGTTTAGGCTTAGAGACCCAGTACTTC.

J is TRBJ2-7 and V is TRBV28, with D maybe TRBD1 (6 bases). Germline loops: CDR1 MDHEN, CDR2 SYDVKM. V was clipped by 3 bases and J by 2 bases, with 11 bases between them. CDR3 length: 14 residues. The chain's CDR3 is CASSLDRPPYEQYF. CDR3 bases: TGTGCCAGCAGTTTGGACAGACCCCCCTACGAGCAGTACTTC.

The chain joins TRBV28 to TRBJ2-3; no reliable D call. V dropped 10 bases and J dropped 0 bases, with 17 bases sitting between them. This CDR3 has 15 residues. Germline CDR1 and CDR2: MDHEN and SYDVKM. Written as DNA, the CDR3 is TGTGCCACCCTATCGATTGCGACTAGCACAGATACGCAGTATTTT. It translates to CATLSIATSTDTQYF.

The rearrangement uses TRBV7-2 and TRBJ1-2, with no clear D. Germline CDR1 and CDR2: SGHTA and FQGNSA. The CDR3 length is 14 residues. V shed 2 bases and J shed 4 bases, with 11 bases lying between them. The CDR3 DNA reads TGTGCCAGCAGCTTATTGACGGAGAGCTATGGCTACACCTTC. Its protein is CASSLLTESYGYTF.

The V gene is TRBV5-1, the J gene TRBJ2-5; 8 bases are shared with TRBD1. This CDR3 region has 15 residues. Germline V gene data show CDR1 as SGHRS and CDR2 as YFSETQ. The ends lost 2 bases at V and 5 bases at J; junction bases unmatched: 8. The CDR3 here is CASSLFGQGGETQYF. The CDR3 coding sequence is TGCGCCAGCAGCTTATTCGGACAGGGTGGGGAGACCCAGTACTTC.

The chain links TRBV2 to TRBJ1-1, with 9 positions matching TRBD1. In germline, CDR1 is SNHLY, CDR2 FYNNEI. V lost 1 base and J lost 6; bases outside the gene matches: 6. This CDR3 has 15 amino acids. The CDR3 DNA is TGTGCCAGCAGTGAAGAGTCGACAGGGGGAGCTGAAGCTTTCTTT. It specifies CASSEESTGGAEAFF.

The V gene is TRBV9, the J gene TRBJ2-1; the D gene is possibly TRBD2 (6 bases). This CDR3 spans 16 amino acids. Germline V gene data show CDR1 as SGDLS and CDR2 as YYNGEE. V lost 0 bases and J 1 base, leaving 11 bases between the germline ends. CDR3 in DNA: TGTGCCAGCAGCGTAGGAGGCGGGATATCCTACAATGAGCAGTTCTTC. Translating it yields CASSVGGGISYNEQFF.

The chain joins TRBV7-6 to TRBJ2-3; 9 bases align to TRBD1. V shed 0 bases and J 4 bases; nucleotides not matched to a gene: 5. This CDR3 is built from 16 residues. CDR1 is SGHVS, CDR2 FNYEAQ, per germline. This CDR3 is CASSLAGTGSADTQYF. The DNA for the CDR3 is TGTGCCAGCAGCTTAGCCGGGACAGGGAGTGCAGATACGCAGTATTTT.

The rearrangement joins TRBV5-1 to TRBJ2-5; 10 bases map to TRBD1. TRBJ2-7 matches the DNA end more closely, so the J call is doubtful. The CDR3 sequence is 15 residues long. CDR1 SGHRS and CDR2 YFSETQ come from the germline V gene. Here the CDR3 reads CASSPTTGGPYEQYF. The CDR3 DNA reads as TGCGCCAGCAGCCCTACGACAGGGGGCCCCTACGAGCAGTACTTC.

The V call is TRBV7-2, the J call TRBJ2-1; 7 bases agree with TRBD1. Germline lookup yields CDR1 SGHTA and CDR2 FQGNSA. V was clipped by 0 bases and J by 13 bases; unmatched bases: 12. The CDR3 runs to 15 residues. This chain's CDR3 is CASSLARSVNRGQFF. CDR3 DNA sequence: TGTGCCAGCAGCTTAGCACGCAGCGTAAACAGGGGCCAGTTCTTC.

This sequence joins TRBV6-5 and TRBJ1-1; 8 bases map to TRBD1. V was pared by 6 bases and J by 3 bases, with 3 bases of the junction left unmatched. The germline gives CDR1 MNHEY, CDR2 SVGAGI. There are 13 residues in the CDR3. The DNA for the CDR3 is TGTGCCAGCAGCTACAGGGGGTACACTGAAGCTTTCTTT. Translation gives CASSYRGYTEAFF.

V gene TRBV6-5 combines with J gene TRBJ1-5; 11 bases map to TRBD1. This CDR3 spans 13 amino acids. Trimming cost V 5 bases and J 10 bases; bases outside gene matches: 4. Germline-derived CDR1 and CDR2 are MNHEY and SVGAGI. DNA for the CDR3: TGTGCCAGCAGTATGGGACAGGGGGGCCCCCAGCATTTT. Residues: CASSMGQGGPQHF.

This sequence joins TRBV9 and TRBJ2-3, with TRBD1 identical over 7 bases. Germline assignment: CDR1 SGDLS and CDR2 YYNGEE. V trimming: 4 bases; J trimming: 6 bases; junction bases outside the gene matches: 8. The CDR3 is 14 amino acids. The CDR3 nucleotides read TGTGCCAGCAGCCCAGGGACAGTTCCGGATACGCAGTATTTT. Amino acid sequence: CASSPGTVPDTQYF.

The chain recombines TRBV9 with TRBJ1-1; D is uncertain. The CDR3 is 14 residues long. The V and J ends lost 2 bases and 3 bases respectively, with 11 bases between them. The germline gives CDR1 SGDLS, CDR2 YYNGEE. The CDR3 DNA sequence: TGTGCCAGCAGCGTGAGGGTAGAGGACACTGAAGCTTTCTTT. This encodes CASSVRVEDTEAFF.

This chain uses TRBV28 with TRBJ1-1; D is possibly TRBD1 (5 bases). Trimming stripped 10 bases from V and 1 base from J, with 16 bases between. Germline V gene lookup returns CDR1 MDHEN and CDR2 SYDVKM. The CDR3 spans 14 residues. CDR3 nucleotides: TGTGCCACCGCCGGGGGGACCGGGAACACTGAAGCTTTCTTT. It codes for CATAGGTGNTEAFF.

The V gene is TRBV28, the J gene TRBJ2-7, with a tentative D call TRBD2 (6 bases). The CDR3 totals 14 residues. The germline V and J ends were trimmed by 5 bases and 4 bases, with 15 bases remaining between them. Per germline, CDR1 MDHEN and CDR2 SYDVKM. CDR3 region: CASSPSSVGYEQYF. In nucleotides, the CDR3 is TGTGCCAGCAGTCCCTCTAGCGTCGGGTACGAGCAGTACTTC.

The genes are TRBV29-1 and TRBJ2-2; no definite D call. The germline V and J ends were trimmed by 7 bases and 0 bases, with 15 bases remaining between them. CDR3 size: 15 residues. Per the germline V gene, CDR1 is SQVTM and CDR2 is ANQGSEA. CDR3 nucleotides: TGCAGCGCAAACCGGCAGGCAACGAACACCGGGGAGCTGTTTTTT. This gives the protein CSANRQATNTGELFF.

This clone turned up a few times. The chain joins TRBV29-1 to TRBJ2-3; D remains ambiguous. Per germline, CDR1 SQVTM and CDR2 ANQGSEA. Trimming pared 3 bases from V and 4 bases from J, leaving 8 bases between. The CDR3 is 12 amino acids. The CDR3 DNA reads as TGCAGCGTTGAGCAGTCCGCAGATACGCAGTATTTT. Protein product: CSVEQSADTQYF.

The rearrangement joins TRBV10-3 to TRBJ2-1, with TRBD2 matching over 11 bases. CDR1 ENHRY and CDR2 SYGVKD come from the germline V gene. The CDR3 totals 17 residues. Trimming removed 0 bases from V and 0 bases from J; junction bases left unmatched: 1. The CDR3 spells CAISESSGRGSYNEQFF. The CDR3 nucleotides are TGTGCCATCAGTGAGTCTAGCGGGAGGGGCTCCTACAATGAGCAGTTCTTC.

The CDR3 region has the DNA TGTGCCAGCAGTGACCATCCTGACAGGGCTTGGCAGCCCCAGCATTTT. Translating gives CASSDHPDRAWQPQHF. This chain uses TRBV6-1 with TRBJ1-5; 7 positions match TRBD1. V lost 3 bases to trimming and J lost 7 bases; unmatched junction nucleotides: 12. Germline V gene sequence: CDR1 MNHNS, CDR2 SASEGT. This CDR3 spans 16 amino acids.

The J gene is TRBJ2-2, the V gene TRBV7-2, with TRBD1 as a possible D gene (5 bases). CDR3 length: 15 residues. V dropped 2 bases and J dropped 4 bases, with 11 bases sitting between them. From germline, CDR1 is SGHTA and CDR2 FQGNSA. For the CDR3, the DNA is TGTGCCAGCAGCTTACAGGGAAGAGGCACCGGGGAGCTGTTTTTT. Its protein is CASSLQGRGTGELFF.

The chain couples TRBV29-1 to TRBJ2-3; TRBD2 aligns across 7 bases. The V and J ends lost 0 bases and 6 bases, in that order; junction bases with no gene match: 6. From germline, CDR1 is SQVTM and CDR2 ANQGSEA. The CDR3 has 14 amino acids. CDR3: CSVEDQEGGDTQYF. Here the CDR3 DNA reads TGCAGCGTTGAAGATCAGGAGGGAGGGGATACGCAGTATTTT.